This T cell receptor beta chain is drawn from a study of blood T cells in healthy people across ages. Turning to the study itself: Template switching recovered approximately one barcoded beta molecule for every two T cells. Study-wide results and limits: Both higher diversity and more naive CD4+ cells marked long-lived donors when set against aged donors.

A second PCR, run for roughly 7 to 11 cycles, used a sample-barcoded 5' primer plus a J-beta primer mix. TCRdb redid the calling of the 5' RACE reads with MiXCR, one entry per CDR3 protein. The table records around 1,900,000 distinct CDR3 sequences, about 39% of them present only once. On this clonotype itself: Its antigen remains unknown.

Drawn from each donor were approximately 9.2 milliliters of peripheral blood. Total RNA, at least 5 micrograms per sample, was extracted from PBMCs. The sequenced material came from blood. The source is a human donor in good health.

CDR3 in DNA: TGTGCCAGCAGCCCGAGGCTCTCCGCCAACGTCCTGACTTTC. This codes for CASSPRLSANVLTF. V is TRBV11-2 and J is TRBJ2-6, with unresolved D. Germline lookup yields CDR1 SGHAT and CDR2 FQNNGV. The CDR3 covers 14 residues. V was pared by 5 bases and J by 7 bases, with 12 bases between.